This T cell receptor (beta chain) was sequenced for a study of shared clonotypes between healthy human individuals (TCRdb year 2020). In the study overall: The cohort included three men and a couple of women between 18 and 49 years of age. For each donor, three plates each were used for CD4 naive and CD4 memory, two plates were used for CD8 naive, and one plate was used for CD8 memory. To estimate repertoire size and how much clonotypes are shared between individuals, the study performed deep sequencing of blood TCR repertoires from 4 to 6 healthy adults. Different laboratories and diverse techniques were used to prepare libraries and sequence TCR repertoires, to increase sequencing depth and limit assay-specific biases. Leukapheresis yielded between about 0.9 and 8.9 billion PBMCs per donor.

The donors were healthy, HIV-negative adults with no recently reported acute infections or vaccinations. Every donor was a Caucasian adult living in Nashville, Tennessee, USA. CD4+ T cells were enriched by magnetic negative selection, after which naive cells were positively selected on CD45RA and the negative fraction was taken as the memory subset. After blood collection by leukapheresis, PBMCs were isolated using Ficoll-Histopaque density gradient centrifugation and then cryopreserved in the vapor phase of liquid nitrogen. Analytical flow cytometry was used to check the purity and quantity of every magnetically sorted T cell population. From each sorted fraction, genomic DNA was isolated and quantified by UV absorbance on a Nanodrop 2000c. Using the deep immunoSEQ assay, TCR CDR3 regions were amplified from genomic DNA by multiplex PCR. Extracted genomic DNA from each cell subset was distributed evenly across all wells of several immunoSEQ 96-well plates, and each plate was treated as a replicate. For sorted subsets, approximately 210 ng of genomic DNA, equivalent to some 30,000 T cell genomes, went into each replicate PCR. Purified libraries were quantified with a Qubit 3.0 fluorometer, sized on a Bioanalyzer 2100, and re-quantified with the KAPA Library Quantification kit. Every immunoSEQ 96-well plate was sequenced on a dedicated single-read 150-cycle Illumina NextSeq 550 flow cell. The original methods were these. Because the immunoSEQ output held only junctional sequences and lacked quality scores, the filtering could not match the filtering applied to full-length reads. To assign V/J genes and CDR3, sequences were annotated using PyIR, a Python wrapper for IgBLAST v1.9, with IMGT germline references. Reads were filtered out if the reads had weak V/J assignments (E-value above 1e-6), no CDR3, stop codons, out-of-frame junctions, or ambiguous translated residues. V3J clonotypes were defined as sequences sharing an identical inferred V gene, J gene, and CDR3 amino acid sequence. Percentage overlap between repertoires was calculated by dividing the number of shared unique clonotypes by the size of the smaller repertoire. Repertoire richness was assessed with RTK rarefaction, the Chao1 estimator, and Recon v2.1 estimates of unobserved clonotypes. OLGA was used to compute generation probabilities for all TCRbeta clonotypes that the gDNA method yielded from four donors. TCRdb retrieved this table from immuneACCESS and kept in-frame rearrangements only. Not all clones are present; in checked studies, unresolved V genes account for under half, and no reason is known for the remainder. The V and J calls and the clone size are those of that table, but D and trimming were determined from the DNA. The sample includes under 600,000 clones, with around 97% observed a single time. The ten top clones hold 0.057% of the sample.

The research as a whole found: Even with the large sequencing depth, rarefaction of the sorted-subset datasets indicated that sequencing was incomplete. Naive subsets generally had larger estimated clonotype richness than memory subsets did. Because the study included a small number of donors, the genetic and exposure-history diversity represented was limited. Only blood was sampled, and tissue TCR repertoires likely differ from those in blood. Clonotypes shared by all four sorted-subset donors showed higher generation probabilities than non-shared clonotypes. Based on pairwise subsampling, the degree of clonotype sharing among donors was expected to be affected by sequencing depth. When several donors were compared, the shared fraction of clonotypes was about 5.2% for naive CD4, 3.5% to 4% for naive CD8, roughly 2.3% for memory CD4, and less than 0.5% for memory CD8.

This clone was seen only once. No antigen is known for it. No quality values exist for individual bases; no much larger clone is one base distant. The TCR sequence derives from a woman in her 30s in good health. Sequences were obtained from naive CD4+ T cells sorted from blood. This specimen's cell subset or site label, per the study, means: CD45RA+ positively selected.

The sequence in DNA is TGTGCCATAGAGAGGGATGCCGGCGGGGAGCTGTTTTTT. Translated, this gives CAIERDAGGELFF. This sequence uses TRBV10-3 and TRBJ2-2; TRBD2 is perhaps the D gene, given 5 matching bases. Its CDR3 holds 13 amino acids, cysteine through phenylalanine. The read is trimmed to its CDR3 DNA, 39 bases read in frame from base 1. The germline V gene sets CDR1 to ENHRY and CDR2 to SYGVKD. V loses 9 bases of germline sequence and J loses 7 bases, and the interval between the two ends is 15 bases.